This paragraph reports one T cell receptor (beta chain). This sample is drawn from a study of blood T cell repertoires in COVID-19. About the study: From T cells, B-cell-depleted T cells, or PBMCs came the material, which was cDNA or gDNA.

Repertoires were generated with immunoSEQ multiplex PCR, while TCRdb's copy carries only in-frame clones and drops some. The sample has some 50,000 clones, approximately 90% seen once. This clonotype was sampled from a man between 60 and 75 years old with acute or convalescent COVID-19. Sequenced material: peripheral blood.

The chain's CDR3 is CASSIGGTRSYNEQFF. The CDR3 DNA follows: TGCGCCAGCAGCATCGGAGGGACTAGATCCTACAATGAGCAGTTCTTC. The chain recombines TRBV5-1 with TRBJ2-1, with 8 nucleotides matching TRBD2. The CDR3 spans 16 residues. V lost 4 bases, J lost 1 base, and 7 bases stayed unmatched. The germline V gene encodes CDR1 SGHRS and CDR2 YFSETQ.